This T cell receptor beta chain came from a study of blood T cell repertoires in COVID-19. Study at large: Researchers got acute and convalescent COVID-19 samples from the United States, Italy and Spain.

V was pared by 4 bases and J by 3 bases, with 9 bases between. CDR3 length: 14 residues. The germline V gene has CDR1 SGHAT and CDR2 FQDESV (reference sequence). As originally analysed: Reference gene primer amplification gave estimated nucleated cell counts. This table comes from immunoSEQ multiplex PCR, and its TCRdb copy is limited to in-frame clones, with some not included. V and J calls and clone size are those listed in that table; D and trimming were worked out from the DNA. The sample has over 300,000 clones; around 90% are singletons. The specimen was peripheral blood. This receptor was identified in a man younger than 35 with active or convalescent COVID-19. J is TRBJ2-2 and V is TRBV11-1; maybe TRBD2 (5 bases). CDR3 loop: CASSWGDHTGELFF. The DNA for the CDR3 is TGTGCCAGCAGCTGGGGAGACCACACCGGGGAGCTGTTTTTT.